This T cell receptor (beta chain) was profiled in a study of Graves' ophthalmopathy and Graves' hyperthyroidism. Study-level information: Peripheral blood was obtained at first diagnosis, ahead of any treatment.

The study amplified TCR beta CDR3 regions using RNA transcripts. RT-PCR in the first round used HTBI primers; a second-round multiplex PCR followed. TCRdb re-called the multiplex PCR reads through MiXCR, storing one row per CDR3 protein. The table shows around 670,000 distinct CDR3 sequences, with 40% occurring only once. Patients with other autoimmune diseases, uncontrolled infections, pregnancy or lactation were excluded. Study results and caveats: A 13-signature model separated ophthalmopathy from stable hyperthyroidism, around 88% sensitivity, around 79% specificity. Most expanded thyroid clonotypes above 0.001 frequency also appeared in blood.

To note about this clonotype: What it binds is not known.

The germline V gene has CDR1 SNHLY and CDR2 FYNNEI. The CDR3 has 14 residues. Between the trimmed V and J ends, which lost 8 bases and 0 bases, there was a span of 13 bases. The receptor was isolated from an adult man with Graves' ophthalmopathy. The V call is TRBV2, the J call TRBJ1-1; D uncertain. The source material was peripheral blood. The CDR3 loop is CASVAHILNTEAFF. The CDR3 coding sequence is TGTGCCAGCGTTGCTCACATTTTGAACACTGAAGCTTTCTTT.